This T cell receptor (beta chain) was obtained from a study of blood T cell repertoires in COVID-19. About the study: Whether acute or convalescent, the COVID-19 samples came from the United States, Italy and Spain. T cells, B-cell-depleted T cells, or PBMCs provided the cDNA or gDNA that served as material.

V was pared by 2 bases and J by 0 bases, with 9 bases between. From germline, CDR1 is SGHRS and CDR2 YFSETQ. The CDR3 spans 14 residues. Only in-frame clones appear in the TCRdb table, and some are missing; sequencing was by immunoSEQ multiplex PCR. This table has 150,000 to 200,000 clones, 70% to 85% appearing once. This chain connects TRBV5-1 to TRBJ2-7; D gene unclear. Source material: peripheral blood. The source of this sequence is a woman at least 80 years old with acute or convalescent COVID-19. CDR3 coding DNA: TGCGCCAGCAGCTTCGGCCAGGCCTCCTACGAGCAGTACTTC. Protein sequence: CASSFGQASYEQYF.